Below, 23 T cell receptor beta chains from the same sample are listed, as sequenced in a study of T cells in women clearing cervical HPV infection. TCRdb keeps only in-frame clones here, not all; method: immunoSEQ multiplex PCR. The sample includes roughly 45,000 clones. Sequenced sample: blood buffy coat. These receptors were obtained from a woman aged 18 to 69 with a cervical HPV16 infection that either progressed to CIN3+ or cleared (not recorded which).

CDR3 DNA, as far as it was read: TGTGCCAGCAGCTTAGACAGGGAGGACGGC. Protein product: CASSLDREDG. In full, the CDR3 reads CASSLDREDGYTF. The gene calls are TRBV7-2 and TRBJ1-2, with D possibly TRBD1 on 6 matching bases. The read ends 3 residues early relative to the CDR3; the germline J gene fills the gap. Per germline, CDR1 SGHTA and CDR2 FQGNSA. The CDR3 consists of 13 residues.

On this clone: Coverage ceases 3 residues before the CDR3 finishes, and the germline J gene fills in the end. The chain uses TRBV10-3 and TRBJ2-7; 12 nucleotides align to TRBD2. From germline, CDR1 is ENHRY and CDR2 SYGVKD. This CDR3 spans 19 amino acids. J lost 2 bases, V lost 2 bases, and 13 bases had no gene match. This CDR3 reads CAISEGGTSGGIKTYEQYF. The part of the CDR3 DNA that was read is TGTGCCATCAGTGAGGGGGGCACTAGCGGGGGGATAAAGACCTACGAG.

Concerning this clone itself: The CDR3 end falls 3 residues outside the read, so it is completed with the germline J gene. The V and J genes are TRBV19 and TRBJ1-5; TRBD1 matches at 8 bases. The germline V gene has CDR1 LNHDA and CDR2 SQIVND (reference sequence). CDR3 length: 15 residues. The V and J ends lost 4 bases and 5 bases, in that order; junction bases with no gene match: 7. CDR3 DNA (partial): TGTGCCAGTAGTAATGAGTACAGGGGGTATCAGCCC. This gives the protein CASSNEYRGYQP. The entire CDR3 is CASSNEYRGYQPQHF.

With respect to this clone: The CDR3 is cut off 3 residues early in the read; its end comes from the germline J gene. V usage is TRBV12-3 or TRBV12-4 and J usage is TRBJ2-7, with 11 bases that match TRBD2. The junction had 11 bases not matched to a gene; V was cut back by 3 bases and J by 1 base. This CDR3 spans 18 amino acids. The sequenced CDR3 bases are TGTGCCAGCAGTTTCAGGAGACTAGCGGGGAGACATTCCTACGAG. This gives the protein CASSFRRLAGRHSYE. From start to end, the CDR3 is CASSFRRLAGRHSYEQYF.

Concerning this clone itself: The read stops 3 residues short of the end of the CDR3; the missing end is completed from the germline J gene. The chain uses TRBV11-2 and TRBJ2-5; TRBD1 matches 8 bases. The ends lost 5 bases at V and 1 base at J; junction bases unmatched: 6. Germline loops: CDR1 SGHAT, CDR2 FQNNGV. The CDR3 is 15 residues long. The DNA read from the CDR3 is TGTGCCAGCAGCCCGCAGGGGACAGGCCAAGAGACC. It yields the protein CASSPQGTGQET. The whole CDR3 reads CASSPQGTGQETQYF.

Points on this clone: The read halts 3 residues ahead of the CDR3 end, with the missing end drawn from the germline J gene. V and J are TRBV30 and TRBJ2-1; D is uncertain. The CDR3 has 12 amino acids. V lost 0 bases to trimming and J lost 9 bases, with 9 bases between them. CDR1 and CDR2 from the germline V gene are GTSNPN and SVGIG (reference sequence). CDR3 bases read: TGTGCCTGGAGTGTACCGTCGCGTGAG. Amino acids: CAWSVPSRE. The entire CDR3 protein is CAWSVPSREQFF.

A remark on this clone: The CDR3 end is not reached by the read, which stops 3 residues before it; the germline J gene fills it in. The rearrangement joins TRBV11-2 to TRBJ2-5, with 8 bases fitting TRBD1. This CDR3 is 14 amino acids long. The germline CDR1 and CDR2 sequences are SGHAT and FQNNGV. V dropped 5 bases and J dropped 4; count of bases not matched to a gene: 6. This CDR3 is CASSQDRGVETQYF. Incomplete CDR3 DNA: TGTGCCAGCAGCCAAGACAGGGGAGTAGAGACC.

Details on this clone: The read ends 3 residues shy of where the CDR3 ends; the end is completed using the germline J gene. The chain is built from TRBV18 and TRBJ2-7; 9 bases fit TRBD1. The CDR3 covers 14 residues. CDR1 is KGHSH and CDR2 is LQKENI in the germline V gene. Trimming at V came to 6 bases and at J to 4 bases, leaving 7 bases not matched to a gene. The DNA read from the CDR3 is TGTGCCAGCTCGGTGGGACAGGGAACGTACGAG. This gives the protein CASSVGQGTYE. The whole CDR3 region reads CASSVGQGTYEQYF.

In the case of this clone: The read falls 3 residues short of the CDR3 end, and the missing part is taken from the germline J gene. This chain joins TRBV19 and TRBJ1-2, with 10 bases that match TRBD1. V trimming: 3 bases; J trimming: 4 bases; junction bases outside the gene matches: 5. The CDR3 runs 15 residues. Per the germline V gene, CDR1 is LNHDA and CDR2 is SQIVND (reference sequence). CDR3 bases read: TGTGCCAGTAGTATCGACAGGGGGCTGAGCTATGGC. This gives the protein CASSIDRGLSYG. From start to end, the CDR3 is CASSIDRGLSYGYTF.

About this clone itself: The sequence runs out 3 residues before the end of the CDR3; the remainder is reconstructed from the germline J gene. The chain combines TRBV4-1 with TRBJ2-7, with TRBD1 matching over 8 bases. V lost 0 bases to trimming and J lost 1 base; unmatched junction nucleotides: 5. From germline, CDR1 is MGHRA and CDR2 YSYEKL. CDR3 size: 16 residues. Partial CDR3 DNA: TGCGCCAGCAGCCAAGATCAACAGGGGGGTTCCTACGAG. Its protein product is CASSQDQQGGSYE. The full CDR3 is CASSQDQQGGSYEQYF.

The covered CDR3 bases are TGCGCCAGCAGCTTGGATCCAGGGAACTATGGC. The encoded protein is CASSLDPGNYG. The entire CDR3 reads CASSLDPGNYGYTF. J is TRBJ1-2 and V is TRBV5-1; weak D call: TRBD1 (5 bases). With the read ending 3 residues before the CDR3 end, the germline J gene is used to fill in that end. There are 14 residues in the CDR3. Trimming removed 0 bases from V and 2 bases from J, with 8 bases in between. From germline, CDR1 is SGHRS and CDR2 YFSETQ.

In the case of this clone: The DNA ends 3 residues before the CDR3 does, and the rest of the CDR3 is filled in from the germline J gene. The V and J genes are TRBV18 and TRBJ1-1; D gene ambiguous. The CDR3 loop spans 14 amino acids. In germline, CDR1 is KGHSH, CDR2 LQKENI. Trimming shortened V by 3 bases and J by 0 bases, and 8 bases separated the two germline ends. This CDR3 is CASSPQEMNTEAFF. Incomplete CDR3 DNA: TGTGCCAGCTCACCCCAGGAGATGAACACTGAA.

About this clone itself: The read is 3 residues too short to cover the CDR3 end, so that end is filled in from the germline J gene. The chain carries TRBV5-1 and TRBJ2-1, with 12 positions matching TRBD2. V lost 4 bases and J lost 0; bases outside the gene matches: 8. CDR3 length: 18 amino acids. Per germline, CDR1 SGHRS and CDR2 YFSETQ. This chain's CDR3 is CASSLGLAGSSSYNEQFF. CDR3 bases read: TGCGCCAGCAGCCTTGGACTAGCGGGGTCGAGCTCCTACAATGAG.

A word on this clone: The missing CDR3 end, 3 residues past where the read stops, is filled in from the germline J gene. The J gene is TRBJ2-3, the V gene TRBV15; D gene unclear. The germline V gene encodes CDR1 LNHNV and CDR2 YYDKDF (reference sequence). Between the trimmed V and J ends, which lost 0 bases and 2 bases, there was a span of 9 bases. This CDR3 comprises 15 residues. The sequenced CDR3 bases are TGTGCCACCAGCAGAGACCCCAAGGCCACAGATACG. Protein: CATSRDPKATDT. In full, the CDR3 is CATSRDPKATDTQYF.

Concerning this clone: Coverage ceases 3 residues before the CDR3 finishes, and the germline J gene fills in the end. The V and J genes are TRBV6-1 and TRBJ2-2; 11 nucleotides align to TRBD1. The CDR3 sequence is 16 residues long. Germline-derived CDR1 and CDR2 are MNHNS and SASEGT. The CDR3 reads CASSGGTGGLNSPLFF. The sequenced CDR3 bases are TGTGCCAGCAGTGGGGGGACAGGGGGTTTGAATTCACCG.

A note on this clone: Read coverage stops 3 residues before the CDR3 terminus; the germline J gene supplies the remainder. The chain couples TRBV5-1 to TRBJ1-6; TRBD1 aligns across 7 bases. The CDR3 consists of 14 residues. Germline lookup yields CDR1 SGHRS and CDR2 YFSETQ. V lost 1 base and J lost 7; bases outside the gene matches: 2. This CDR3 reads CASSLQGDNSPLHF. The sequenced part of the CDR3 DNA is TGCGCCAGCAGCTTGCAGGGGGACAATTCACCC.

Points on this clone: The CDR3 end falls 3 residues outside the read, so it is completed with the germline J gene. This rearrangement joins TRBV20-1 to TRBJ1-5, with unresolved D. Germline CDR1 and CDR2: DFQATT and SNEGSKA (reference sequence). The V and J ends lost 2 bases and 0 bases respectively, with 11 bases between them. The CDR3 sequence is 15 residues long. Partial CDR3 DNA: TGCAGTGCTAGAAAAGGCCTTTATAGCAATCAGCCC. Protein sequence: CSARKGLYSNQP. In full, the CDR3 reads CSARKGLYSNQPQHF.

With respect to this clone: The read finishes 3 residues shy of the CDR3 end, and the germline J gene is used to complete it. This chain uses TRBV20-1 with TRBJ2-3, with D perhaps TRBD1 (5 bases). V lost 1 base and J 6 bases, leaving 23 bases between the germline ends. The germline CDR1 and CDR2 sequences are DFQATT and SNEGSKA (reference sequence). The CDR3 loop spans 17 amino acids. The CDR3 bases that were read are TGCAGTGCTAGAGTGGGTGTGACAGCCAGGAAGTTCGATACG. It is translated as CSARVGVTARKFDT. The whole CDR3 protein is CSARVGVTARKFDTQYF.

CDR3 bases read: TGTGCCAGCAGCACTAGCGGGGGGGCTGTGAGCACAGATACG. Encoded protein: CASSTSGGAVSTDT. The complete CDR3 protein is CASSTSGGAVSTDTQYF. This chain connects TRBV12-3 or TRBV12-4 to TRBJ2-3; the match to TRBD2 covers 13 bases. The sequenced fragment ends 3 residues before the CDR3 boundary, so the rest is inferred from the germline J gene. J was trimmed by 0 bases and V by 6 bases; bases with no gene match: 6. CDR3 length: 17 amino acids.

As for this clone: The read halts 3 residues ahead of the CDR3 end, with the missing end drawn from the germline J gene. The rearrangement links TRBV2 to TRBJ1-1, with a possible D match to TRBD1 (6 bases). The CDR3 has 14 residues. Germline-derived CDR1 and CDR2 are SNHLY and FYNNEI. The ends were cut back, 0 bases at V and 5 bases at J, with 10 bases in the middle. Incomplete CDR3 DNA: TGTGCCAGCAGTGAAGCCACGGACAGTACTGAA. Its protein product is CASSEATDSTE. The whole CDR3 is CASSEATDSTEAFF.

Remarks on this clone: The read falls 3 residues short of the CDR3 end, and the missing part is taken from the germline J gene. J is TRBJ1-5 and V is TRBV4-1; D might be TRBD1 (5 bases). In germline, CDR1 is MGHRA, CDR2 YSYEKL. V lost 0 bases, J lost 4 bases, and 13 bases lay in between. This CDR3 has 16 amino acids. CDR3 residues: CASSQEMWDLNQPQHF. CDR3 DNA, as far as it was read: TGCGCCAGCAGCCAAGAAATGTGGGACTTAAATCAGCCC.

The DNA read from the CDR3 is TGCGCCAGCAGCTTGGGACAGGGACAAGAGACG. Translation gives CASSLGQGQET. The CDR3 as a whole reads CASSLGQGQETQYF. This chain links TRBV5-1 with TRBJ2-3; 7 bases align to TRBD1. The CDR3 end falls 3 residues outside the read, so it is completed with the germline J gene. From germline, CDR1 is SGHRS and CDR2 YFSETQ. CDR3 length: 14 residues.

Notes on this clone: The read comes to an end 3 residues before the CDR3 does, leaving the germline J gene to fill in the end. The chain uses TRBV10-1 and TRBJ2-3; 7 positions agree with TRBD2. Looked up from germline, CDR1 is WNHNN and CDR2 is SYGVQD (reference sequence). V lost 8 bases and J lost 5; bases outside the gene matches: 22. This CDR3 comprises 18 residues. The CDR3 bases that were read are TGCGCCAGCGGGCCCCCGAACGGGGGGTTGAGAATCGGAGATACG. This gives the protein CASGPPNGGLRIGDT. The CDR3 reads in full as CASGPPNGGLRIGDTQYF.